Below, 10 T cell receptor beta chains from the same sample are listed, as sequenced in a study of blood T cell repertoires in COVID-19. Clones were read by immunoSEQ multiplex PCR, and TCRdb kept only the in-frame ones, dropping some. The sample has roughly 100,000 clones; 80% to 90% are singletons. Sample: peripheral blood. The receptors come from a woman older than 75 with acute or convalescent COVID-19.

V usage is TRBV5-1 and J usage is TRBJ2-3; 9 bases align to TRBD2. The length of the CDR3 is 14 residues. Germline CDR1 reads SGHRS; CDR2 reads YFSETQ. J lost 6 bases, V lost 2 bases, and 4 bases had no gene match. This chain's CDR3 is CASSLGRGGDTQYF. The CDR3 DNA reads as TGCGCCAGCAGCTTAGGGCGGGGGGGCGATACGCAGTATTTT.

V gene TRBV19 combines with J gene TRBJ2-5; 7 positions match TRBD2. The CDR3 is made up of 15 amino acids. Germline V gives CDR1 LNHDA, CDR2 SQIVND (reference sequence). With 5 bases clipped from V and 5 bases from J, the junction kept 11 bases outside the gene matches. The CDR3 DNA sequence: TGTGCCAGTAGTCGTTTCGGGGGAGGGTACGAGACCCAGTACTTC. Its protein product is CASSRFGGGYETQYF.

The V call is TRBV6-5, the J call TRBJ2-3; 9 bases match TRBD2. The CDR3 is 14 amino acids. Germline CDR1 and CDR2: MNHEY and SVGAGI. J was trimmed by 4 bases and V by 11 bases; bases with no gene match: 10. CDR3 sequence (DNA): TGTGCCTGGGGGGAGGCGGGGGGGGCAGATACGCAGTATTTT. Protein sequence: CAWGEAGGADTQYF.

CDR3 sequence reads: CASSVGEKAPLHF. CDR3 nucleotides: TGTGCCAGCAGTGTAGGGGAAAAAGCACCCCTCCACTTT. The chain joins TRBV2 to TRBJ1-6, with D maybe TRBD1 (5 bases). Trimming shortened V by 4 bases and J by 11 bases, and 12 bases separated the two germline ends. In germline, CDR1 is SNHLY, CDR2 FYNNEI. CDR3 size: 13 residues.

V and J are TRBV6-1 and TRBJ1-1, with TRBD1 identical over 8 bases. V lost 4 bases to trimming and J lost 7 bases; unmatched junction nucleotides: 14. The CDR3 contains 16 residues. The germline V gene has CDR1 MNHNS and CDR2 SASEGT. The CDR3 bases are TGTGCCAGCAGTGGCGCAGACAGGGGTCGGGCTATTGAAGCTTTCTTT. It is translated as CASSGADRGRAIEAFF.

This clone occurred once. This chain connects TRBV6-5 to TRBJ1-2; the D is unclear. CDR3 size: 15 residues. Germline assignment: CDR1 MNHEY and CDR2 SVGAGI. With 0 bases removed from V and 7 bases from J, the gap between germline ends came to 15 bases. The CDR3 nucleotides are TGTGCCAGCAGTTACTCGCTAATCGGGAGAGGTGGCTACACCTTC. Protein product: CASSYSLIGRGGYTF.

The sample holds a few counts of this clone. V gene TRBV5-1 combines with J gene TRBJ2-2; no firm D call. Germline CDR1 reads SGHRS; CDR2 reads YFSETQ. This CDR3 region has 15 residues. V shed 0 bases and J shed 4 bases, with 10 bases lying between them. The CDR3 DNA follows: TGCGCCAGCAGCTTGGAGAGTTTTGGCACCGGGGAGCTGTTTTTT. This translates into CASSLESFGTGELFF.

This clone was recorded once. V and J are TRBV6-5 and TRBJ2-7; TRBD2 matches at 8 bases. With V trimmed by 3 bases and J by 2 bases, 6 bases remained unmatched. The CDR3 is 15 residues long. The V gene's germline CDR1 is MNHEY and CDR2 SVGAGI. This chain's CDR3 is CASSYQRGPTYEQYF. The DNA for the CDR3 is TGTGCCAGCAGTTATCAGCGGGGGCCCACCTACGAGCAGTACTTC.

The chain has TRBV5-1 and TRBJ2-3, with D perhaps TRBD1 (6 bases). CDR3 length: 15 residues. The germline CDR1 and CDR2 sequences are SGHRS and YFSETQ. The V end lost 0 bases, the J end lost 4 bases, and 12 bases lay between the germline ends. The chain's CDR3 is CASSLASGGPDTQYF. The DNA for the CDR3 is TGCGCCAGCAGCTTGGCCTCTGGGGGCCCAGATACGCAGTATTTT.

V usage is TRBV5-4 and J usage is TRBJ1-1, with a weak D call TRBD1 (5 bases). Germline CDR1 and CDR2: SGHNT and YYREEE (reference sequence). V was cut by 0 bases and J by 0 bases, with 9 bases left in between. The CDR3 runs to 15 residues. For the CDR3, the DNA is TGTGCCAGCAGCTTGGTTGGGGCACTGAACACTGAAGCTTTCTTT. This gives the protein CASSLVGALNTEAFF.